This T cell receptor beta chain originates from a study of T cell responses to AZD1222 COVID-19 vaccine (dated by TCRdb to the early 2020s). General notes on the study: Because spike-specific TCR depth and breadth did not differ between the two schedules, AZD1222 recipients who got a second dose at roughly 4 weeks were pooled with those who got a second dose at roughly 12 weeks. TCR sequencing was performed for some 250 trial participants, of whom around 210 were given two doses of AZD1222 and around 26 were given two doses of MenACWY control vaccine. Trial participants were enrolled into age subgroups of 18-55, 56-69 and 70-plus years, which contained roughly 140, 27 and 60 TCR-sequenced participants, respectively. General conclusions and limits of the study: After two AZD1222 doses, both the breadth and the depth of spike-specific TCRs were significantly higher than at day 0 and than in MenACWY recipients. Participants were mostly white British, with more females than males. The authors suggested clonal diversity may have been underestimated. The 56-69-year group was small, and its depth increase did not reach significance, likely because of low power. Nearly half of unique spike-specific TCRs reportedly recognized epitopes outside regions mutated in the B.1.351 and B.1.1.7 variants. The vaccine-associated CD4 TCRs covered the entire spike protein, and the dominant responses fell in regions 160-218 and 743-854. Because no samples from the day 14 peak response were available, repertoires could be characterized only after the peak T cell response. Only six or seven AZD1222 recipients were SARS-CoV-2 seropositive at baseline, limiting conclusions about previously exposed vaccinees.

The CDR3 regions of human TCRbeta chains were subjected to immunosequencing. For the original study's pipeline: Repertoire TCRs were matched against a reference library of SARS-CoV-2-specific TCRs generated with the MIRA antigen-specificity platform. Breadth meant the fraction of unique TCRs that were SARS-CoV-2-associated, whereas depth meant the fraction of total T cells that were SARS-CoV-2-associated. Using the MIRA data, each spike-specific TCR was assigned both to the spike region to which the TCR was reactive and to a CD4 or CD8 class. Log10-transformed breadth and depth values were compared by one-way ANOVA with Sidak's multiple comparisons tests. TCRdb obtained this table from immuneACCESS and retained in-frame rearrangements with V and J assigned. These tables miss some clones; where compared with another copy, unresolved V genes account for less than half of the shortfall, and the remainder is unexplained. V, J and clone size reflect that table, while D and trimming were determined from the DNA. The sample records about 160,000 clones, 80% to 90% of which are singletons. The ten most abundant clones make up 6.9% of the sample.

What this sample's time point label stands for: baseline before first vaccination. Vaccinee samples were obtained from the UK trials COV001 and COV002, which included a single-blind randomized controlled phase 2/3 trial of AZD1222 (ChAdOx1 nCoV-19) in healthy adults. Trial participant PBMC samples were collected at day 0 and day 28 after the second dose for TCRbeta chain sequencing. To note about this clone: Its antigen is currently not known. No base quality information exists; no much larger clone differs at one position.

At the junction V is shortened by 4 bases and J by 4 bases, with 4 bases in between. From a lookup of the germline V gene, CDR1 and CDR2 are MDHEN and SYDVKM. The CDR3 has 11 amino acids, counting the end cysteine and phenylalanine. Only CDR3 DNA remains: 33 bases, in frame from the first base. The chain is assembled from TRBV28 and TRBJ1-1; a confident D gene designation cannot be given. This TCR was sampled from an adult in good health. The material sequenced was peripheral blood, taken on day 0 of AZD1222 vaccination. The DNA is TGTGCCAGCAGTTCAGGCACTGAAGCTTTCTTT. This codes for CASSSGTEAFF.